Listed below are T cell receptor beta chains from one sample, sequenced in a study of T cell responses to AZD1222 COVID-19 vaccine. Sequenced by immunoSEQ multiplex PCR; TCRdb stores in-frame clones only, minus some. Of 180,000 or so clones listed, about 91% are singletons. The specimen comprised peripheral blood, sampled on day 0 of AZD1222 vaccination. The receptors originated from an adult in good health. Each CDR3 is given with its conserved first and last residue. The order of the fields is D gene, J gene, V gene, clone size, CDR3 length, CDR3 DNA, CDR3 protein. A D gene is named only where the DNA matches it firmly. Size values are once, few and many counts, or a class for expanded clones, and some rows have none.

D: TRBD1
J: TRBJ1-4
V: TRBV29-1
size: NA
length: 13
DNA: TGCAGCGTTTCCGACAGGGCTGGTGAAAAACTGTTTTTT
CDR3: CSVSDRAGEKLFF

D: NA
J: TRBJ1-5
V: TRBV7-8
size: NA
length: 13
DNA: TGTGCCAGCAGCGGACAGTTAAATCAGCCCCAGCATTTT
CDR3: CASSGQLNQPQHF

D: TRBD1
J: TRBJ1-2
V: TRBV2
size: NA
length: 13
DNA: TGTGCCAGCACCCGGGACAGGGGAGTCGGCTACACCTTC
CDR3: CASTRDRGVGYTF

D: NA
J: TRBJ1-5
V: TRBV21-1
size: NA
length: 19
DNA: TGTGCCAGCATATTACCGGGACAAGGGTCAAGGTTAAGCAATCAGCCCCAGCATTTT
CDR3: CASILPGQGSRLSNQPQHF

D: NA
J: TRBJ1-6
V: TRBV28
size: NA
length: 16
DNA: TGTGCCAGCAGTTTTCCGGCGGAGGGGTTTGTGTCACCCCTCCACTTT
CDR3: CASSFPAEGFVSPLHF

D: TRBD1
J: TRBJ1-4
V: TRBV19
size: NA
length: 17
DNA: TGTGCCAGTAGTATTTTTAAGGGGGGACAGGGGAATGAAAAACTGTTTTTT
CDR3: CASSIFKGGQGNEKLFF

D: NA
J: TRBJ2-7
V: TRBV12-3/TRBV12-4
size: NA
length: 12
DNA: TGTGCCAGCTGCCGTTCAGGGAACGAGCAGTACTTC
CDR3: CASCRSGNEQYF

D: TRBD2
J: TRBJ2-5
V: TRBV27
size: NA
length: 14
DNA: TGTGCCAGCAGTTTCGGGGGGACGGCAGGGACCCAGTACTTC
CDR3: CASSFGGTAGTQYF

D: NA
J: TRBJ2-1
V: TRBV6-5
size: NA
length: 15
DNA: TGTGCCAGCATCTCTCGGGGGATTGGGTTGAATGAGCAGTTCTTC
CDR3: CASISRGIGLNEQFF

D: NA
J: TRBJ2-7
V: TRBV21-1
size: NA
length: 12
DNA: TGTGCCACCCTCACGGGAGTCTACGAGCAGTACTTC
CDR3: CATLTGVYEQYF

D: NA
J: TRBJ1-1
V: TRBV2
size: NA
length: 14
DNA: TGTGCCAGCAGAGAGCGACAGTTGAACACTGAAGCTTTCTTT
CDR3: CASRERQLNTEAFF

D: TRBD1
J: TRBJ2-7
V: TRBV7-6
size: NA
length: 15
DNA: TGTGCCAGCAGCCCAGGACAGGGGGCTTCCTACGAGCAGTACTTC
CDR3: CASSPGQGASYEQYF

D: NA
J: TRBJ2-7
V: TRBV7-8
size: NA
length: 15
DNA: TGTGCCAGCAGCGAATCCGGGGAGGTACGGTACGAGCAGTACTTC
CDR3: CASSESGEVRYEQYF

D: NA
J: TRBJ2-1
V: TRBV20-1
size: NA
length: 12
DNA: TGCAGTGCTACTGACACGTACAATGAGCAGTTCTTC
CDR3: CSATDTYNEQFF

D: NA
J: TRBJ2-1
V: TRBV5-8
size: once
length: 14
DNA: TGTGCCAGCAGCTTTCCGGCTACCTACAATGAGCAGTTCTTC
CDR3: CASSFPATYNEQFF

D: NA
J: TRBJ1-5
V: TRBV6-1
size: NA
length: 15
DNA: TGTGCCAGCAGTGAAGACCTATCGGGGAATCAGCCCCAGCATTTT
CDR3: CASSEDLSGNQPQHF

D: NA
J: TRBJ1-6
V: TRBV2
size: NA
length: 14
DNA: TGTGCCAGCAGCGTCCAGGCCTTTAATTCACCCCTCCACTTT
CDR3: CASSVQAFNSPLHF